What follows is one T cell receptor (beta chain) and its context. Antigen specificity is unknown. The germline gives CDR1 DFQATT, CDR2 SNEGSKA (reference sequence). V was pared by 1 base and J by 4 bases, with 13 bases between. CDR3 length equals 14 residues. The authors built bulk TCR libraries by previously described methods with listed TCR primers. TCRdb re-called the PCR reads through MiXCR, storing one row per CDR3 protein. Of more than 300,000 distinct CDR3 sequences listed, around 21% are singletons. This sample is part of a study of molecular identifiers for immune sequencing clone quantification. Notes on the study in general: Shared barcodes on identical TCR molecules could underestimate the sizes of highly expanded clones. Spiked Jurkat TCR RNA originating from one cell could reportedly be identified amid one million naive cells.

This TCR was sampled from a human donor in good health. Some libraries in this study had Jurkat cell RNA spiked in. Sequencing was performed on naive CD8+ T cells from blood, with Jurkat cell RNA spiked in. Subset noted: FACS-sorted CD8+CD4-CCR7+CD45RA+ naive T cells. The chain uses TRBV20-1 and TRBJ1-1; possible D gene TRBD1, 5 bases. Written as DNA, the CDR3 is TGCAGTGCTAGAGGTAGGGGATTGGGCACTGAAGCTTTCTTT. This sequence encodes CSARGRGLGTEAFF.